A single sample is the source of the 20 T cell receptor beta chains below, sequenced in a study of beta chain features in type 1 diabetes. Overall study results and limits: In every one of the four CD4+ subsets, TCRB CDR3s were moderately but significantly shorter in Type 1 diabetes patients.

All of the isolated RNA was reverse transcribed, so expressed TCRB transcripts were sequenced. The assay was immunoSEQ multiplex PCR, and TCRdb's table has in-frame clones only and misses some. The data hold approximately 260,000 clones, with approximately 20% observed a single time. For these receptors, no antigen is known. Sequencing was carried out using naive CD4+ T cells from blood. The receptors stem from a middle-aged woman with type 1 diabetes.

This clone was counted between two and nine times. This chain connects TRBV18 to TRBJ2-1; no clear D gene. V was cut by 3 bases and J by 7 bases, with 10 bases left in between. CDR3 size: 13 residues. The germline V gene has CDR1 KGHSH and CDR2 LQKENI. CDR3 in DNA: TGTGCCAGCTCACCCTCCATGCAGAATGAGCAGTTCTTC. As protein: CASSPSMQNEQFF.

V gene TRBV27 combines with J gene TRBJ2-7; 7 nucleotides line up with TRBD2. This CDR3 has 15 residues. V shed 3 bases, J shed 3 bases, and the junction held 8 bases outside the gene matches. Germline V gene data show CDR1 as MNHEY and CDR2 as SMNVEV (reference sequence). The CDR3 loop reads CASSLRRERYYEQYF. The DNA of the CDR3 is TGTGCCAGCAGTTTGCGGCGGGAGAGGTACTACGAGCAGTACTTC.

This rearrangement joins TRBV4-1 to TRBJ2-1, with TRBD2 matching 12 bases. The ends lost 4 bases at V and 0 bases at J; junction bases unmatched: 13. The V gene's germline CDR1 is MGHRA and CDR2 YSYEKL. This CDR3 comprises 20 residues. The CDR3 sequence: CASSPRTSGASPSSYNEQFF. CDR3 sequence (DNA): TGCGCCAGCAGCCCCCGGACTAGCGGGGCTTCCCCGAGCTCCTACAATGAGCAGTTCTTC.

This clone has a handful of counts. This chain joins TRBV2 and TRBJ1-2; D call uncertain. Deletions cut 2 bases from V and 2 bases from J, with 6 bases between. The V gene's germline CDR1 is SNHLY and CDR2 FYNNEI. This CDR3 has 13 amino acids. CDR3 in amino acids: CASSEMRNYGYTF. The CDR3 nucleotides are TGTGCCAGCAGTGAAATGAGGAACTATGGCTACACCTTC.

This chain links TRBV4-3 with TRBJ2-5; 7 nucleotides align to TRBD1. The trim removed 0 bases at V and 4 bases at J, leaving 2 bases unmatched. The germline gives CDR1 LGHNA, CDR2 YSLEER. This CDR3 contains 14 residues. In nucleotides, the CDR3 is TGCGCCAGCAGCCAAGAAGGGGGCCGAGAGACCCAGTACTTC. Amino acid sequence: CASSQEGGRETQYF.

As concerns this clone: This sample also contains other DNA sequences that code for the same CDR3. The rearrangement uses TRBV18 and TRBJ1-1; TRBD1 agrees at 8 bases. Looked up from germline, CDR1 is KGHSH and CDR2 is LQKENI. CDR3 length: 14 residues. The junction had 2 bases not matched to a gene; V was cut back by 4 bases and J by 1 base. CDR3 in DNA: TGTGCCAGCTCACTCGGACAGGGGAACACTGAAGCTTTCTTT. Protein: CASSLGQGNTEAFF. The variable domain in full, completed from reference TRBV18 and TRBJ1-1, reads NAGVMQNPRHLVRRRGQEARLRCSPMKGHSHVYWYRQLPEEGLKFMVYLQKENIIDESGMPKERFSAEFPKEGPSILRIQQVVRGDSAAYFCASSLGQGNTEAFFGQGTRLTVV.

This clone was found a few times. The chain joins TRBV18 to TRBJ1-1; D uncertain. Per the germline V gene, CDR1 is KGHSH and CDR2 is LQKENI. The CDR3 spans 12 residues. V lost 6 bases and J lost 3, with 8 bases in between. CDR3 in amino acids: CASSSRYTEAFF. CDR3 sequence (DNA): TGTGCCAGCTCCTCACGGTACACTGAAGCTTTCTTT.

The chain is built from TRBV5-1 and TRBJ2-7; TRBD1 might be the D (5 bases). CDR3 length equals 16 residues. Trimming left V 4 bases short and J 0 bases short, with 17 bases between. Germline CDR1 SGHRS, CDR2 YFSETQ. CDR3 protein: CASSIDSYRSSYEQYF. The CDR3 nucleotides read TGCGCCAGCAGCATAGACAGTTATAGGAGCTCCTACGAGCAGTACTTC.

As for this clone: Additional DNA sequences in this sample encode the identical CDR3. The chain has TRBV7-9 and TRBJ1-1, with D unclear. The CDR3 totals 11 residues. Germline V lookup: CDR1 SEHNR, CDR2 FQNEAQ (reference sequence). Trimming removed 5 bases at V and 4 bases at J, with 5 bases between. CDR3 sequence reads: CASSPSTEAFF. DNA for the CDR3: TGTGCCAGCAGCCCCTCCACTGAAGCTTTCTTT.

Only a few counts were recorded for this clone. The chain recombines TRBV4-3 with TRBJ1-5; 7 bases match TRBD1. This CDR3 has 19 amino acids. Losses at the gene ends were 5 bases for V and 0 bases for J; bases not matched to a gene: 16. The germline gives CDR1 LGHNA, CDR2 YSLEER. As DNA, the CDR3 is TGCGCCAGCAGCGCGATGGGTGCAGGGGGAGGTTATAGCAATCAGCCCCAGCATTTT. It codes for CASSAMGAGGGYSNQPQHF.

This chain connects TRBV7-3 to TRBJ1-2; possibly TRBD1 for D (6 bases). CDR3 length: 12 residues. Trimming shortened V by 4 bases and J by 4 bases, and 7 bases separated the two germline ends. Per germline, CDR1 SGHTA and CDR2 FQGTGA. DNA of the CDR3: TGTGCCAGCAGCTCACAGGGCTATGGCTACACCTTC. Its translation is CASSSQGYGYTF. Looking up the rest from reference TRBV7-3 and TRBJ1-2 gives the full variable domain: GAGVSQTPSNKVTEKGKYVELRCDPISGHTALYWYRQSLGQGPEFLIYFQGTGAADDSGLPNDRFFAVRPEGSVSTLKIQRTERGDSAVYLCASSSQGYGYTFGSGTRLTVV.

This sequence joins TRBV11-2 and TRBJ2-7; possible D gene TRBD1, 5 bases. Looked up from germline, CDR1 is SGHAT and CDR2 is FQNNGV. With 5 bases removed from V and 5 bases from J, the gap between germline ends came to 16 bases. This CDR3 contains 14 residues. CDR3 region: CASSPLQAVNEQYF. The CDR3 nucleotides read TGTGCCAGCAGCCCACTACAGGCGGTAAACGAGCAGTACTTC.

V gene TRBV15 combines with J gene TRBJ1-4; 7 nucleotides match TRBD1. J gave up 4 bases and V 2 bases, and 7 bases lay outside the gene matches. The CDR3 is 16 amino acids. Per germline, CDR1 LNHNV and CDR2 YYDKDF (reference sequence). CDR3 sequence: CATSRNSGTVNEKLFF. In DNA form, the CDR3 reads TGTGCCACCAGCAGAAATTCAGGGACAGTTAATGAAAAACTGTTTTTT.

The chain employs TRBV14 and TRBJ2-1; TRBD2 matches 12 bases. The V and J ends lost 5 bases and 6 bases, in that order; junction bases with no gene match: 8. This CDR3 is built from 16 residues. Germline V gene sequence: CDR1 SGHDN, CDR2 FVKESK. CDR3 sequence: CASSFWTSGISNEQFF. CDR3 DNA sequence: TGTGCCAGCAGCTTCTGGACTAGCGGGATATCCAATGAGCAGTTCTTC.

This chain joins TRBV6-6 and TRBJ2-7, with D perhaps TRBD2 (5 bases). Germline loops: CDR1 MNHNY, CDR2 SVGAGI (reference sequence). V was pared by 6 bases and J by 10 bases, with 10 bases between. The CDR3 runs 10 residues. The CDR3 reads CASSKDSQYF. DNA of the CDR3: TGTGCCAGCAGCAAGGACTCACAGTACTTC.

This clone occurred a few times. One end of the junction does not line up with germline, which may come from a read error. This sequence joins TRBV6-1 and TRBJ2-5; D unresolved. Per germline, CDR1 MNHNS and CDR2 SASEGT. This CDR3 has 10 residues. Here the CDR3 DNA reads TGTGCCAGCAGCGAAGAGACCCAGTACTTC. Residues: CASSEETQYF.

The chain uses TRBV7-9 and TRBJ1-1, with TRBD1 matching over 7 bases. The CDR3 extends over 16 amino acids. Germline-derived CDR1 and CDR2 are SEHNR and FQNEAQ (reference sequence). Trimming took 5 bases from V and 4 from J; bases not matched to a gene: 13. The CDR3 coding sequence is TGTGCCAGCAGCAATACCGAACAGGGGTGGTTCACTGAAGCTTTCTTT. It yields the protein CASSNTEQGWFTEAFF.

The chain links TRBV4-3 to TRBJ2-1; 7 nucleotides line up with TRBD2. From germline, CDR1 is LGHNA and CDR2 YSLEER. V was clipped by 0 bases and J by 6 bases; unmatched bases: 8. The CDR3 runs to 16 residues. Here the CDR3 reads CASSQEAREPGNEQFF. CDR3 DNA sequence: TGCGCCAGCAGCCAAGAGGCGCGGGAGCCGGGCAATGAGCAGTTCTTC.

V usage is TRBV6-5 and J usage is TRBJ2-7; 7 positions match TRBD1. Germline V gives CDR1 MNHEY, CDR2 SVGAGI. The trim removed 6 bases at V and 12 bases at J, leaving 17 bases unmatched. This CDR3 spans 14 amino acids. The CDR3 sequence is CASSPLGTALFGYF. CDR3 sequence (DNA): TGTGCCAGCAGCCCCCTAGGGACAGCCCTATTTGGGTACTTC.

The chain recombines TRBV2 with TRBJ2-2; TRBD2 aligns across 13 bases. V shed 9 bases and J 5 bases; nucleotides not matched to a gene: 3. Per germline, CDR1 SNHLY and CDR2 FYNNEI. CDR3 length equals 14 residues. The CDR3 here is CASRGLAGTGELFF. As DNA, the CDR3 is TGTGCCAGTCGGGGACTAGCGGGAACCGGGGAGCTGTTTTTT.